This T cell receptor (beta chain) comes out of a study of early T cells in non-severe SARS-CoV-2 infection. Study-level information: The study sequenced bulk RNA from unsorted whole blood, with chains unpaired.

The germline V and J ends were trimmed by 5 bases and 1 base, with 10 bases remaining between them. The CDR3 sequence is 14 residues long. Germline V gene lookup returns CDR1 SGHTA and CDR2 FQGTGA. This clonotype was recorded at least ten times. Its antigen is as yet unknown. Study-level points and caveats: Private and CD4 specificities were missed by VDJdb matching, skewed to anti-spike CD8.

In the library, individual cDNA molecules carried attached unique molecular identifiers. From the 5' RACE reads, TCRdb called clonotypes with MiXCR, one entry per CDR3 protein. The sample holds about 50,000 distinct CDR3 sequences, about 6.2% seen once. This TCR derives from an adult who was a healthcare worker with PCR-confirmed SARS-CoV-2 infection or an uninfected control (not recorded which). The chain joins TRBV7-3 to TRBJ2-3; D not certain. This specimen was whole blood, taken at baseline. The CDR3 is CASSHDSRTDTQYF. CDR3 nucleotide sequence: TGTGCCAGCAGCCACGACTCTCGCACAGATACGCAGTATTTT.